A single sample is the source of the 9 T cell receptor beta chains below, sequenced in a study of vaccination effects on CD4 cells after COVID-19. Clones were sequenced by immunoSEQ multiplex PCR, and TCRdb holds only the in-frame ones, with some missing. The repertoire holds 45,000 to 75,000 clones, about 83% seen once, with 3% to 3.5% in the top ten. Antigens of these TCRs are unknown. Culturing for about ten days preceded CD4+ T cell isolation. The sample consisted of CD4+ T cells from PBMCs cultured without peptide, taken before COVID-19 vaccination. The receptors were sampled from a human donor who received a COVID-19 vaccine.

The chain couples TRBV3-1 (or the pseudogene TRBV3-2) to TRBJ2-5, with 16 bases lining up with TRBD2. Germline CDR1 and CDR2: LGHDT and YNNKEL (reference sequence). The CDR3 spans 19 residues. Unmatched junction bases numbered 9, after V lost 4 bases and J lost 1 base. CDR3 sequence: CASSPGPGLAGGTQETQYF. The CDR3 region has the DNA TGTGCCAGCAGCCCGGGGCCGGGACTAGCGGGGGGGACCCAAGAGACCCAGTACTTC.

The CDR3 region has the DNA TGCGCCAGCAGCTTGAGGACAGGGCTCGATGAGCAGTTCTTC. It translates to CASSLRTGLDEQFF. The chain joins TRBV5-1 to TRBJ2-1, with TRBD1 identical over 8 bases. This CDR3 has 14 amino acids. Germline CDR1 reads SGHRS; CDR2 reads YFSETQ. Trimming cost V 1 base and J 8 bases; bases outside gene matches: 5.

The chain is built from TRBV9 and TRBJ1-2; D ambiguous. The CDR3 has 15 amino acids. Germline loops: CDR1 SGDLS, CDR2 YYNGEE. Trimming removed 0 bases at V and 8 bases at J, with 17 bases between. As DNA, the CDR3 is TGTGCCAGCAGCGTAGCACGTGGCGATACGGTCGGCTACACCTTC. This codes for CASSVARGDTVGYTF.

This chain joins TRBV5-5 and TRBJ1-2; no clear D. The ends were cut back, 3 bases at V and 3 bases at J, with 9 bases in the middle. CDR3 length: 13 residues. Germline-derived CDR1 and CDR2 are SGHKS and YYEKEE (reference sequence). The DNA for the CDR3 is TGTGCCAGCAGCTCCTTTATGGACTATGGCTACACCTTC. Protein product: CASSSFMDYGYTF.

This chain links TRBV3-1 (or the pseudogene TRBV3-2) with TRBJ2-5, with D unclear. Germline CDR1 is LGHDT and CDR2 is YNNKEL (reference sequence). V was clipped by 4 bases and J by 5 bases, with 23 bases between them. This CDR3 spans 17 amino acids. CDR3 bases: TGTGCCAGCAGCCGAAACTCCAGGAATGAAGTGCAGGAGACCCAGTACTTC. It encodes CASSRNSRNEVQETQYF.

This clone was found a few times. The V gene is TRBV5-1, the J gene TRBJ1-2; TRBD1 might be the D (6 bases). Trimming pared 0 bases from V and 4 bases from J, leaving 10 bases between. From germline, CDR1 is SGHRS and CDR2 YFSETQ. The CDR3 has 14 residues. The CDR3 sequence is CASSLVSQGYGYTF. CDR3 DNA sequence: TGCGCCAGCAGCTTGGTATCACAGGGCTATGGCTACACCTTC.

CDR3 region: CASSNPPPPTMKEQFF. DNA of the CDR3: TGTGCCAGCTCCAACCCCCCCCCTCCCACTATGAAGGAGCAGTTCTTC. J is TRBJ2-1 and V is TRBV18; D call uncertain. CDR1 is KGHSH and CDR2 is LQKENI in the germline V gene. V was clipped by 6 bases and J by 10 bases, with 25 bases between them. This CDR3 comprises 16 residues.

The CDR3: CASSPGGRANYGYTF. CDR3 DNA: TGCGCCAGCAGTCCGGGGGGCAGGGCAAACTATGGCTACACCTTC. This chain connects TRBV23-1 to TRBJ1-2; maybe TRBD1 (6 bases). TRBV23-1 is identified as an open reading frame with a role that is uncertain. The germline V and J ends were trimmed by 4 bases and 2 bases, with 14 bases remaining between them. This CDR3 contains 15 residues.

The genes are TRBV25-1 and TRBJ2-3, with a weak D call TRBD1 (6 bases). This CDR3 contains 12 residues. Germline CDR1 is MGHDK and CDR2 is SYGVNS. V dropped 9 bases and J dropped 5 bases, with 12 bases sitting between them. The CDR3 region has the DNA TGTGCCAGTCGACAGGTCGGAGATACGCAGTATTTT. Translated, it gives CASRQVGDTQYF.